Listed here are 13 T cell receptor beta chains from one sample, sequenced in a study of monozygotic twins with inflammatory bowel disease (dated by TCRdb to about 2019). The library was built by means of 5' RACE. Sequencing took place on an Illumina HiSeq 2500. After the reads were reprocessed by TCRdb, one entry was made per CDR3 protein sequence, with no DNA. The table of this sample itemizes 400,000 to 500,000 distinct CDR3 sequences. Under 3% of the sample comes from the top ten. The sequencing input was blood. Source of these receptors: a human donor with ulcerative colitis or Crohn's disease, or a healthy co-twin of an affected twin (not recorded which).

This CDR3 is CASSPGGNQETQYF. This chain joins TRBV12-3 or TRBV12-4 and TRBJ2-5; checking the TCRdb D call of TRBD1 is not possible without DNA. The CDR3 is made up of 14 amino acids.

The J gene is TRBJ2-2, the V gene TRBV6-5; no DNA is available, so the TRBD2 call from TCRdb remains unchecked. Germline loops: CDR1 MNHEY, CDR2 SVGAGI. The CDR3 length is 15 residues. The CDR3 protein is CASSLSGGLTGELFF.

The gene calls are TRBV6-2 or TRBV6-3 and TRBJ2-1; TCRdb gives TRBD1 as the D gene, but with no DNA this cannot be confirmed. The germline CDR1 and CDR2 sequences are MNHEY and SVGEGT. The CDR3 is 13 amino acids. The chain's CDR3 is CASQTGLVDEQFF.

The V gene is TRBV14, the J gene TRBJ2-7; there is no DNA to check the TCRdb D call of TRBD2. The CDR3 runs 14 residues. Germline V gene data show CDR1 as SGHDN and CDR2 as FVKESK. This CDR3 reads CASSQRGSSYEQYF.

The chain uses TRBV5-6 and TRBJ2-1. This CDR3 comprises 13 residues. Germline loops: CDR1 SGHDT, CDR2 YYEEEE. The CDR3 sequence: CASSLPSGNEQFF. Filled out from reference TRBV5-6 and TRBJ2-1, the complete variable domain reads DAGVTQSPTHLIKTRGQQVTLRCSPKSGHDTVSWYQQALGQGPQFIFQYYEEEERQRGNFPDRFSGHQFPNYSSELNVNALLLGDSALYLCASSLPSGNEQFFGPGTRLTVL.

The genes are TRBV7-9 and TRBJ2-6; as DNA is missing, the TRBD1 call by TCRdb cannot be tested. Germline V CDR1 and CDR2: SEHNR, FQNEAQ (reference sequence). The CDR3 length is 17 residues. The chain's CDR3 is CASSRQGSSSGANVLTF. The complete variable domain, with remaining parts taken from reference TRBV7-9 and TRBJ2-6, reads DTGVSQNPRHKITKRGQNVTFRCDPISEHNRLYWYRQTLGQGPEFLTYFQNEAQLEKSRLLSDRFSAERPKGSFSTLEIQRTEQGDSAMYLCASSRQGSSSGANVLTFGAGSRLTVL.

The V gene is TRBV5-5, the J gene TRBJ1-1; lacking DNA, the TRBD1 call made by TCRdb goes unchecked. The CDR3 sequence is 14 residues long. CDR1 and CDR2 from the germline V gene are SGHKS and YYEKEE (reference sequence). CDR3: CASSFGRENTEAFF.

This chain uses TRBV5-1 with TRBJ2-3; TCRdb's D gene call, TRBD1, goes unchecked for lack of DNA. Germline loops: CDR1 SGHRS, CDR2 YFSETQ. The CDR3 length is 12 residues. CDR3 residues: CASKSTGTTQYF.

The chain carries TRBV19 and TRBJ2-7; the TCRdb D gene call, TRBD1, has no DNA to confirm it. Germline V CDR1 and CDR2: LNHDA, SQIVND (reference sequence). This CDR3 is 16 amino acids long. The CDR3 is CASSIGGNSGDYEQYF.

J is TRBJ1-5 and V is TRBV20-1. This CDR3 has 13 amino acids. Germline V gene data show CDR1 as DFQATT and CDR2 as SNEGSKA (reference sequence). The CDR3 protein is CSATGEPNQPQHF.

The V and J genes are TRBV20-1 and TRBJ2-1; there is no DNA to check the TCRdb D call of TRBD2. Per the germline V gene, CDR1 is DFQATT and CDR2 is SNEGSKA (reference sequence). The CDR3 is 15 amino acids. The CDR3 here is CSASSLAGGGNEQFF.

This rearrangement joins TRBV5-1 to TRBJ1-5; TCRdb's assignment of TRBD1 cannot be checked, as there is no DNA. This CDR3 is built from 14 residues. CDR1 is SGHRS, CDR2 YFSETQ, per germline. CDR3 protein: CASFGVGGNQPQHF. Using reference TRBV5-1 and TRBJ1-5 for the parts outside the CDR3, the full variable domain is KAGVTQTPRYLIKTRGQQVTLSCSPISGHRSVSWYQQTPGQGLQFLFEYFSETQRNKGNFPGRFSGRQFSNSRSEMNVSTLELGDSALYLCASFGVGGNQPQHFGDGTRLSIL.

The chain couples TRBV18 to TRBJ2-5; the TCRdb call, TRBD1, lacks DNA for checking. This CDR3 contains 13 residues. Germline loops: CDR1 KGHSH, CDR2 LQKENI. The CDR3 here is CASSPRQKETQYF.